The 25 T cell receptor beta chains below come from one sample, sequenced in a study of T cell repertoires in cytomegalovirus infection. One entry per CDR3 protein results from TCRdb running MiXCR on the reads. The table includes about 78,000 distinct CDR3 sequences, roughly 40% detected once. No antigen has been assigned to these receptors. Here the sequenced sample was CD8+ T cells from cultured PBMCs, taken from culture after CMV antigen stimulation. Receptors were obtained from a human donor in good health (CMV status not recorded). Some clones in this sample may be carry-over from other donors' samples.

Sample share makes this clonotype medium-sized (0.01 to 0.1%). This chain uses TRBV7-9 with TRBJ2-5, with 7 bases aligning to TRBD1. The CDR3 has 16 residues. Trimming removed 7 bases from V and 5 bases from J; junction bases left unmatched: 16. From germline, CDR1 is SEHNR and CDR2 FQNEAQ (reference sequence). The CDR3 here is CASTGLGTVHPETQYF. The CDR3 region has the DNA TGTGCCAGCACAGGTTTGGGGACAGTCCACCCTGAGACCCAGTACTTC.

V is TRBV4-3 and J is TRBJ2-7; D is ambiguous. CDR3 length: 16 residues. CDR1 and CDR2 (germline): LGHNA, YSLEER. V shed 5 bases and J shed 6 bases, with 23 bases lying between them. The CDR3 loop is CASSYSPQTGLSEQYF. CDR3 nucleotide sequence: TGCGCCAGCAGCTACTCCCCCCAGACGGGCCTCAGCGAGCAGTACTTC.

The chain is built from TRBV4-1 and TRBJ2-2; a possible D gene is TRBD1 (6 bases). Germline values: CDR1 MGHRA, CDR2 YSYEKL. The ends were cut back, 1 base at V and 4 bases at J, with 13 bases in the middle. This CDR3 has 16 amino acids. The CDR3 DNA is TGCGCCAGCAGCCAAGCGGTGGGGGCCCTCACCGGGGAGCTGTTTTTT. Translation gives CASSQAVGALTGELFF.

The chain joins TRBV6-2 or TRBV6-3 to TRBJ1-6; no definite D call. The CDR3 contains 14 residues. V gave up 0 bases and J gave up 7 bases, with 7 bases separating them. From germline, CDR1 is MNHEY and CDR2 SVGEGT. The CDR3 spells CASSYSGMNSPLHF. CDR3 nucleotides: TGTGCCAGCAGTTACTCAGGGATGAATTCACCCCTCCACTTT.

This CDR3 reads CASSYYPTHELETQYF. CDR3 bases: TGTGCCAGCAGTTACTACCCGACTCACGAATTGGAGACCCAGTACTTC. This chain joins TRBV6-2 or TRBV6-3 and TRBJ2-5; D is unclear. CDR1 and CDR2 (germline): MNHEY, SVGEGT. The CDR3 has 16 amino acids. The V end was cut by 1 base, the J end by 5 bases, with 17 bases between.

This chain joins TRBV27 and TRBJ2-1; perhaps TRBD1 as D (6 bases). CDR3 length: 16 residues. The germline V gene has CDR1 MNHEY and CDR2 SMNVEV (reference sequence). The V and J ends lost 5 bases and 0 bases respectively, with 14 bases between them. As DNA, the CDR3 is TGTGCCAGCAGTCCCCCGCGCAGGGGCTCCTACAATGAGCAGTTCTTC. Its protein is CASSPPRRGSYNEQFF.

The rearrangement links TRBV7-9 to TRBJ2-7; D unresolved. V dropped 4 bases and J dropped 0 bases, with 10 bases sitting between them. Germline-derived CDR1 and CDR2 are SEHNR and FQNEAQ (reference sequence). The CDR3 is 14 residues long. The CDR3 nucleotides read TGTGCCAGCAGCTCCGACCGGAGCTCCTACGAGCAGTACTTC. It encodes CASSSDRSSYEQYF.

This chain connects TRBV6-6 to TRBJ1-5; the D is unclear. Germline V gene sequence: CDR1 MNHNY, CDR2 SVGAGI (reference sequence). This CDR3 has 10 amino acids. Trimming shortened V by 5 bases and J by 5 bases, and 1 base separated the two germline ends. The CDR3 DNA is TGTGCCAGCAGTGATCAGCCCCAGCATTTT. This encodes CASSDQPQHF.

Here the CDR3 reads CASSLDVSSGIRETQYF. The DNA of the CDR3 is TGTGCCAGCAGCTTAGACGTGTCTAGCGGGATCCGGGAGACCCAGTACTTC. This rearrangement joins TRBV7-2 to TRBJ2-5; 9 bases fit TRBD2. Unmatched junction bases numbered 11, after V lost 1 base and J lost 5 bases. The CDR3 has 17 amino acids. Germline CDR1 is SGHTA and CDR2 is FQGNSA.

Ten or more counts support this clonotype. V is TRBV7-8 and J is TRBJ2-4; D is possibly TRBD1 (6 bases). Germline V lookup: CDR1 SGHVS, CDR2 FQNEAQ. The ends were cut back, 2 bases at V and 7 bases at J, with 15 bases in the middle. The CDR3 is 15 residues long. The CDR3 nucleotides read TGTGCCAGCAGCTTACCCATGACAGGTCGTAACATTCAGTACTTC. The encoded protein is CASSLPMTGRNIQYF.

This clonotype was found once. The chain couples TRBV25-1 to TRBJ2-7, with D possibly being TRBD1 or TRBD2 (5 bases each). CDR1 MGHDK and CDR2 SYGVNS come from the germline V gene. The CDR3 spans 15 residues. Trimming took off 1 base at V and 3 bases at J, with 13 bases between the two ends. The CDR3 region is CASSEWGIRGYEQYF. As DNA, the CDR3 is TGTGCCAGCAGTGAATGGGGCATACGGGGCTACGAGCAGTACTTC.

The chain carries TRBV28 and TRBJ1-6, with a tentative D call TRBD1 (5 bases). CDR1 and CDR2 from the germline V gene are MDHEN and SYDVKM. The CDR3 is 15 residues long. V was cut by 6 bases and J by 9 bases, with 18 bases left in between. DNA of the CDR3: TGTGCCAGCAGCCCCGCGGCGGGGACGAGTTCACCCCTCCACTTT. Its protein is CASSPAAGTSSPLHF.

This clonotype was observed a handful of times. The V gene is TRBV6-5, the J gene TRBJ2-2; D ambiguous. The germline gives CDR1 MNHEY, CDR2 SVGAGI. The V and J ends lost 2 bases and 1 base respectively, with 8 bases between them. This CDR3 is 15 amino acids long. The CDR3 DNA is TGTGCCAGCAGTTACGTACGACTGAACACCGGGGAGCTGTTTTTT. Its protein is CASSYVRLNTGELFF.

Note on this clonotype: Mismatch with germline at one junction end may stem from a read error. The rearrangement links TRBV6-8 to TRBJ1-4; the D gene is possibly TRBD1 (5 bases). This CDR3 region has 14 residues. Germline CDR1 is MNHGY and CDR2 is SAAAGT. The CDR3 loop is CASSGGPKHEKLYF. For the CDR3, the DNA is TGTGCCAGCAGCGGGGGACCTAAACATGAAAAACTGTATTTT.

The genes are TRBV6-6 and TRBJ2-1; 7 bases match TRBD1. There are 18 residues in the CDR3. The germline gives CDR1 MNHNY, CDR2 SVGAGI (reference sequence). V gave up 4 bases and J gave up 5 bases; unmatched junction bases: 17. The CDR3 region is CASSFRQGESIYDNEQFF. The CDR3, as DNA: TGTGCCAGCAGTTTTCGACAGGGCGAGTCAATTTACGACAATGAGCAGTTCTTC.

V is TRBV7-9 and J is TRBJ2-3, with D possibly being TRBD2 (5 bases). The CDR3 extends over 13 amino acids. CDR1 is SEHNR, CDR2 FQNEAQ, per germline (reference sequence). The ends were cut back, 6 bases at V and 6 bases at J, with 13 bases in the middle. The CDR3 coding sequence is TGTGCCAGCAGTTACTCGGGGTTGGATACGCAGTATTTT. This gives the protein CASSYSGLDTQYF.

V gene TRBV4-2 combines with J gene TRBJ2-7; TRBD2 matches 13 bases. This CDR3 region has 15 residues. V lost 3 bases and J lost 2; bases outside the gene matches: 1. Germline CDR1 LGHNA, CDR2 YNFKEQ. The CDR3 sequence: CASSQGTSGAYEQYF. The CDR3 DNA reads TGTGCCAGCAGCCAGGGGACTAGCGGGGCCTACGAGCAGTACTTC.

The chain combines TRBV7-4 with TRBJ2-7; D is undetermined. The CDR3 has 14 amino acids. The germline CDR1 and CDR2 sequences are SGHVT and SQSDAQ. Trimming removed 4 bases from V and 3 bases from J, with 13 bases in between. The DNA for the CDR3 is TGTGCCAGCAGCTGGTGGCAGAAAGACTACGAGCAGTACTTC. Its protein is CASSWWQKDYEQYF.

As to this clonotype: A much bigger clone sits one base away, suggesting this may be a read error. V gene TRBV7-8 combines with J gene TRBJ2-1; 8 bases are a match to TRBD2. Unmatched junction bases numbered 6, after V lost 5 bases and J lost 3 bases. This CDR3 contains 15 residues. CDR1 SGHVS and CDR2 FQNEAQ come from the germline V gene. The DNA for the CDR3 is TGTGCCAGCAGCCTAAGCGGGGGACACTACAATGAGCAGTTCTTC. It yields the protein CASSLSGGHYNEQFF.

This clonotype was counted a few times. J is TRBJ1-5 and V is TRBV27; D is unresolved. The CDR3 consists of 15 residues. V lost 6 bases and J lost 7, with 19 bases in between. Per germline, CDR1 MNHEY and CDR2 SMNVEV (reference sequence). CDR3 amino acids: CASRTLAGIEQPQHF. For the CDR3, the DNA is TGTGCCAGCAGAACCCTGGCCGGGATAGAACAGCCCCAGCATTTT.

This clonotype was recorded at least ten times. The chain carries TRBV7-2 and TRBJ2-7; no clear D. Germline CDR1 is SGHTA and CDR2 is FQGNSA. This CDR3 contains 10 residues. Trimming left V 5 bases short and J 3 bases short, with 2 bases between. CDR3 bases: TGTGCCAGCAGCGGCTACGAGCAGTACTTC. The encoded protein is CASSGYEQYF. Variable domain in full (rest from reference TRBV7-2 and TRBJ2-7): GAGVSQSPSNKVTEKGKDVELRCDPISGHTALYWYRQSLGQGLEFLIYFQGNSAPDKSGLPSDRFSAERTGGSVSTLTIQRTQQEDSAVYLCASSGYEQYFGPGTRLTVT.

The V gene is TRBV24-1, the J gene TRBJ1-5; D remains ambiguous. Germline-derived CDR1 and CDR2 are KGHDR and SFDVKD. V was trimmed by 5 bases and J by 1 base, leaving 5 bases between them. The CDR3 sequence is 13 residues long. The CDR3 DNA follows: TGTGCCACCAGTGGCGACAGCAATCAGCCCCAGCATTTT. Amino acids: CATSGDSNQPQHF.

The J gene is TRBJ1-1, the V gene TRBV12-3 or TRBV12-4; D not resolved. The ends were cut back, 3 bases at V and 6 bases at J, with 11 bases in the middle. The CDR3 loop spans 13 amino acids. Here the CDR3 reads CASSFSGYAEAFF. In DNA, the CDR3 is TGTGCCAGCAGTTTCTCGGGTTACGCTGAAGCTTTCTTT.

Comment on this clonotype: This could be a read error, since a much larger clone is one nucleotide away. The chain employs TRBV7-2 and TRBJ2-2, with D perhaps matching TRBD2 (5 bases). Germline CDR1 SGHTA, CDR2 FQGNSA. The CDR3 sequence is 17 residues long. CDR3 region: CANSLEVRGRNTGELFF. CDR3 sequence (DNA): TGTGCCAACAGCTTAGAAGTACGAGGGAGGAACACCGGGGAGCTGTTTTTT.

The rearrangement uses TRBV20-1 and TRBJ2-3, with 9 bases fitting TRBD2. This CDR3 is built from 15 residues. The J segment lost 7 bases and the V segment lost 0 bases, leaving 8 bases of the junction unmatched. Germline CDR1 and CDR2: DFQATT and SNEGSKA (reference sequence). The CDR3 protein is CSARDLAGGQNTQYF. CDR3 bases: TGCAGTGCTAGAGATTTGGCGGGGGGGCAGAATACGCAGTATTTT.